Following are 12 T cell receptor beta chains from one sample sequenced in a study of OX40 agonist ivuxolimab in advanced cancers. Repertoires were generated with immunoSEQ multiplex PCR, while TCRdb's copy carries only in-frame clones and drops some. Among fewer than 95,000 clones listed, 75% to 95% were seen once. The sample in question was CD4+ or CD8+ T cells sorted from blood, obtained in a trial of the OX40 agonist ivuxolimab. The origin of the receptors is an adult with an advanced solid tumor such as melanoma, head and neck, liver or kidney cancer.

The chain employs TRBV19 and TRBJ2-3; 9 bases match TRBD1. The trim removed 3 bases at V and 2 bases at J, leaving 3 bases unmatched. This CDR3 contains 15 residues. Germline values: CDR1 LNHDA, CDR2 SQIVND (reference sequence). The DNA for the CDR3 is TGTGCCAGTAGTATGGGACAGGGATTCACAGATACGCAGTATTTT. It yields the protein CASSMGQGFTDTQYF.

The CDR3 loop is CASSLRGGTAGQPQHF. Here the CDR3 DNA reads TGTGCCAGCAGTTTACGGGGGGGGACAGCAGGACAGCCCCAGCATTTT. The chain employs TRBV27 and TRBJ1-5; 7 nucleotides align to TRBD1. V trimming: 2 bases; J trimming: 7 bases; junction bases outside the gene matches: 11. The length of the CDR3 is 16 residues. CDR1 MNHEY and CDR2 SMNVEV come from the germline V gene (reference sequence).

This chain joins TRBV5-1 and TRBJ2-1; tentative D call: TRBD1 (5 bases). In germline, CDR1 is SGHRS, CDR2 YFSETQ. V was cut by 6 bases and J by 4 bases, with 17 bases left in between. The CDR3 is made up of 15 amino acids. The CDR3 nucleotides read TGCGCCAGCAAGGTAGGGGCAGGTGGGTACAATGAGCAGTTCTTC. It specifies CASKVGAGGYNEQFF.

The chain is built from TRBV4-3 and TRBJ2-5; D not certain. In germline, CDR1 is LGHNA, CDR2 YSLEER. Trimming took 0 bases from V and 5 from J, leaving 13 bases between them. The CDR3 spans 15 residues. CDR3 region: CASSQDSPPPETQYF. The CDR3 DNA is TGCGCCAGCAGCCAAGACTCGCCTCCACCGGAGACCCAGTACTTC.

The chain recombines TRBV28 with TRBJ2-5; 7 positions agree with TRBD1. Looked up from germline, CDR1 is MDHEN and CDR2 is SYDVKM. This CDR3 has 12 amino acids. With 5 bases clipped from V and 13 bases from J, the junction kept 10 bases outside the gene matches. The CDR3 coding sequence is TGTGCCAGCAGTATACAGGGGCGGTTAGGGTACTTC. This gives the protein CASSIQGRLGYF.

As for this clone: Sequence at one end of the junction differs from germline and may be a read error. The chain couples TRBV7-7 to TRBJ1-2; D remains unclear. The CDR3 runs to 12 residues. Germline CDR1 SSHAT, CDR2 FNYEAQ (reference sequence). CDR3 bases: TGTGCTAGCAGATTAAGAAACTATGGCTACACCTTC. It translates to CASRLRNYGYTF. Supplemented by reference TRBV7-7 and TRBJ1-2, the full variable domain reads GAGVSQSPRYKVTKRGQDVTLRCDPISSHATLYWYQQALGQGPEFLTYFNYEAQPDKSGLPSDRFSAERPEGSISTLTIQRTEQRDSAMYRCASRLRNYGYTFGSGTRLTVV.

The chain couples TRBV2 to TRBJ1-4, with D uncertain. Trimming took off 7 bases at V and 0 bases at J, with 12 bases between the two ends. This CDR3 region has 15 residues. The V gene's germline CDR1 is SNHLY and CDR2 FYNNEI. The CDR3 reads CASMEGFATNEKLFF. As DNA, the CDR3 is TGTGCCAGCATGGAAGGGTTTGCAACTAATGAAAAACTGTTTTTT.

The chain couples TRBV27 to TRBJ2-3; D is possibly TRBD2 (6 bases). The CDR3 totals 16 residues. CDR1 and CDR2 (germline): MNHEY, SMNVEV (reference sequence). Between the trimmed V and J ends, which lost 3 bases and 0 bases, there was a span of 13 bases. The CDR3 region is CASSFRERRSTDTQYF. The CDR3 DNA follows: TGTGCCAGCAGTTTTCGGGAGAGGAGGAGCACAGATACGCAGTATTTT.

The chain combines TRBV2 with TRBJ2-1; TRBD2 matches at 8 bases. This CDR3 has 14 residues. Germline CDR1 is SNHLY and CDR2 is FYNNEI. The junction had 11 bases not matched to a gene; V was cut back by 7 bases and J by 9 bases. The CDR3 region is CASTLGLAVGEQFF. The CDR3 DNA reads TGTGCCAGCACCCTCGGACTAGCAGTGGGTGAGCAGTTCTTC.

The DNA of the CDR3 is TGTGCCAGCAGCGCGATTGGGGGCACGAGCTATGGCTACACCTTC. Encoded protein: CASSAIGGTSYGYTF. The rearrangement joins TRBV6-1 to TRBJ1-2; D might be TRBD1 (6 bases). The V gene lost 6 bases and the J gene lost 4 bases, with 18 bases spanning the gap. CDR3 length equals 15 residues. Germline lookup yields CDR1 MNHNS and CDR2 SASEGT.

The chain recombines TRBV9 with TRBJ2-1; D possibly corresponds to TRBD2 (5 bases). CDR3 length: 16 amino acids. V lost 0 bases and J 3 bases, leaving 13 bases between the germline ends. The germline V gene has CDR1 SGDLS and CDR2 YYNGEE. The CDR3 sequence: CASSVGGAASYNEQFF. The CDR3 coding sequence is TGTGCCAGCAGCGTAGGCGGAGCGGCCAGCTACAATGAGCAGTTCTTC.

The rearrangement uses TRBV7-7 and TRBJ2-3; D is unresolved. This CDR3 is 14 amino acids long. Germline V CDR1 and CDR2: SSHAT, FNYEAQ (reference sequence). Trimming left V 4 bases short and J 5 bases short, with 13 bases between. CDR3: CASSSGPSVDTQYF. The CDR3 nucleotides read TGTGCCAGCAGCTCAGGACCCAGCGTAGATACGCAGTATTTT.